Listed below are T cell receptor beta chains from one sample, sequenced in a study of T cell responses to AZD1222 COVID-19 vaccine. Profiling relied on immunoSEQ multiplex PCR, and the TCRdb table lists in-frame clones only, not all of them. The data show roughly 190,000 clones, around 92% seen once. This sample comprised peripheral blood, obtained on day 0 of AZD1222 vaccination. The receptors stem from an adult in good health. Each CDR3 is given with its conserved first and last residue. The order of the fields is clone size, J gene, V gene, D gene, CDR3 protein, CDR3 DNA. D genes are given only for firm matches. Clone size, where shown, is once, few, many, or a class for clones that have expanded.

NA,TRBJ2-1,TRBV6-5,NA,CASRTDYNEQFF,TGTGCCAGCAGGACGGACTACAATGAGCAGTTCTTC
NA,TRBJ1-1,TRBV19,NA,CASSMRTHTEAFF,TGTGCCAGTAGTATGAGGACGCACACTGAAGCTTTCTTT
NA,TRBJ2-3,TRBV4-2,TRBD2,CASSQSGTNTDTQYF,TGTGCCAGCAGCCAATCCGGGACTAATACAGATACGCAGTATTTT
once,TRBJ2-6,TRBV27,NA,CASSPSSGANVLTF,TGTGCCAGCAGTCCCAGCTCTGGGGCCAACGTCCTGACTTTC
NA,TRBJ1-2,TRBV19,TRBD1,CASRDVRGGSYGYTF,TGTGCCAGTAGGGACGTAAGAGGGGGCTCCTATGGCTACACCTTC
NA,TRBJ1-1,TRBV5-1,NA,CASSVGTGVNTEAFF,TGCGCCAGCAGCGTCGGGACGGGGGTGAACACTGAAGCTTTCTTT
NA,TRBJ1-1,TRBV5-1,NA,CASNPWEVNTEAFF,TGCGCCAGCAACCCCTGGGAGGTGAACACTGAAGCTTTCTTT
NA,TRBJ1-6,TRBV10-2,NA,CASRRQLNSPLHF,TGCGCCAGCAGGAGACAGCTCAATTCACCCCTCCACTTT
NA,TRBJ1-2,TRBV5-1,NA,CASSDTGNYGYTF,TGCGCCAGCAGCGATACAGGGAACTATGGCTACACCTTC
NA,TRBJ2-1,TRBV5-1,TRBD2,CASSEGLGFINEQFF,TGCGCCAGCAGCGAGGGACTAGGATTCATCAATGAGCAGTTCTTC
NA,TRBJ2-2,TRBV4-1,NA,CASSHDGPGRELFF,TGCGCCAGCAGCCACGACGGACCCGGGCGGGAGCTGTTTTTT
NA,TRBJ1-1,TRBV5-1,NA,CASSLTPGNTEAFF,TGCGCCAGCAGCTTGACCCCCGGGAACACTGAAGCTTTCTTT
NA,TRBJ2-1,TRBV3-1/TRBV3-2,TRBD2,CASSQYMSGGINEQFF,TGTGCCAGCAGCCAATATATGAGCGGGGGTATCAATGAGCAGTTCTTC
NA,TRBJ2-2,TRBV2,TRBD1,CASSSPAGQGATGELFF,TGTGCCAGCAGTTCACCCGCGGGACAGGGTGCCACCGGGGAGCTGTTTTTT
once,TRBJ1-1,TRBV25-1,NA,CASSPQAWGPAEAFF,TGTGCCAGCAGTCCCCAGGCTTGGGGGCCCGCTGAAGCTTTCTTT
NA,TRBJ1-3,TRBV12-5,NA,CASGLEIGNTIYF,TGTGCTAGTGGTTTGGAAATTGGAAACACCATATATTTT
NA,TRBJ2-1,TRBV9,NA,CASGGYSYNEQFF,TGTGCCAGCGGAGGGTACTCCTACAATGAGCAGTTCTTC